Described below is a single TCR beta chain sequence and its context. Treatment meaning: preoperative locoregional IRX-2 cytokine immunotherapy. Some clones are missing from TCRdb's copy, which holds only in-frame ones; the method was immunoSEQ multiplex PCR. Of roughly 25,000 clones in the sample, 85% to 95% are singletons; the top ten hold 15% to 20%. This sample was taken from a study of preoperative IRX-2 immunotherapy in early breast cancer. The receptor comes from a human donor with breast cancer. The sample consisted of tumor tissue, taken after IRX-2 immunotherapy.

The CDR3 DNA reads as TGTGCCAGCAGTTCCGTACTCGAGGGGACAGGGGCGTACTTC. Protein product: CASSSVLEGTGAYF. The V gene is TRBV6-6, the J gene TRBJ2-5; the match to TRBD1 covers 10 bases. This CDR3 is built from 14 residues. Trimming at V came to 4 bases and at J to 13 bases, leaving 12 bases not matched to a gene. CDR1 is MNHNY and CDR2 is SVGAGI in the germline V gene (reference sequence).